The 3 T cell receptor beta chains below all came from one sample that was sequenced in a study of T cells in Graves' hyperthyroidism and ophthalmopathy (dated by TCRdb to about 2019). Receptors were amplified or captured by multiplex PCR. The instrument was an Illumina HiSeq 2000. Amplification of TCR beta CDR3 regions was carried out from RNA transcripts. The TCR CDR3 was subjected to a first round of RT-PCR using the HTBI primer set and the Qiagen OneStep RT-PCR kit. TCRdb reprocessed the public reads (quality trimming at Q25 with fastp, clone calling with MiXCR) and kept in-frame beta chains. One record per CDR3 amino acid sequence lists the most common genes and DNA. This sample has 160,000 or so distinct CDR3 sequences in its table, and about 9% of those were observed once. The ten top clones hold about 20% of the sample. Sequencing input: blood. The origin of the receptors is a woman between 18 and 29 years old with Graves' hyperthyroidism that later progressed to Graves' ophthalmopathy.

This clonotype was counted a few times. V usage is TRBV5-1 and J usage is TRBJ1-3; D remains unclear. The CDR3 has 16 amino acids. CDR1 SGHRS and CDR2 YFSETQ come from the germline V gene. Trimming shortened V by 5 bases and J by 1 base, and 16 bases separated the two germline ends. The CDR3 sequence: CASSSFDKQSGNTIYF. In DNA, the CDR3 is TGCGCCAGCAGTTCTTTCGACAAGCAGTCTGGAAACACCATATATTTT. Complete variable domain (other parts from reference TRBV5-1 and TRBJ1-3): KAGVTQTPRYLIKTRGQQVTLSCSPISGHRSVSWYQQTPGQGLQFLFEYFSETQRNKGNFPGRFSGRQFSNSRSEMNVSTLELGDSALYLCASSSFDKQSGNTIYFGEGSWLTVV.

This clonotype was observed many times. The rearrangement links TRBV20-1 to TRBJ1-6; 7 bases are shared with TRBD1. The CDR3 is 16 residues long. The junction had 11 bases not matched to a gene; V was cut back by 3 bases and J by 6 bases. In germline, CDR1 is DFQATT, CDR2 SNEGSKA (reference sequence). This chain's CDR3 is CSASLRGLEANSPLHF. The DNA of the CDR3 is TGCAGTGCTAGTTTGAGGGGGCTGGAGGCTAATTCACCCCTCCACTTT.

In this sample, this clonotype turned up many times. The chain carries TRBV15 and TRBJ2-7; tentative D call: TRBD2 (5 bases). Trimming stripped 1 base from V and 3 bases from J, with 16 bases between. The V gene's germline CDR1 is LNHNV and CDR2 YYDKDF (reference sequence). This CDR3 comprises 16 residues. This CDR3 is CATSRGLQGRFYEQYF. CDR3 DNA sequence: TGTGCCACCAGCAGAGGACTACAAGGCAGGTTCTACGAGCAGTACTTC. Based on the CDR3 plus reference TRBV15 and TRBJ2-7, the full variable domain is DAMVIQNPRYQVTQFGKPVTLSCSQTLNHNVMYWYQQKSSQAPKLLFHYYDKDFNNEADTPDNFQSRRPNTSFCFLDIRSPGLGDTAMYLCATSRGLQGRFYEQYFGPGTRLTVT.